One TCR beta chain is described in this entry. Its matching antigen is unknown. This specimen comes from a study of T cells expressing NK-cell markers. Across the study: Eight donors were sequenced, of whom seven were HCMV-seropositive, while the remaining one was HCMV-seronegative.

There are 11 residues in the CDR3. Germline CDR1 and CDR2: SQVTM and ANQGSEA. TCRdb reprocessed the 5' RACE reads, with one entry per CDR3 protein and no DNA. The sample's table shows 300,000 to 450,000 distinct CDR3 sequences. Study-level findings and limits: The leading position in the CD3+CD56-NKG2C+ fraction of several donors also went to these clonotypes. Clones of NKG2C+ T cells that had expanded were of unclear HCMV specificity.

The sample consisted of blood T cells: a sorted CD56 or NKG2C T cell subset, CD4+ or CD8+ T cells, or bulk PBMC T cells (not recorded which). The origin of this receptor is a man aged 18-69 years in good health. The rearrangement uses TRBV29-1 and TRBJ2-1; TCRdb picks TRBD2, but there is no DNA to check that call. The CDR3: CSVKDLVEQFF.